The 9 T cell receptor beta chains below were found in one sample sequenced in a study of cytomegalovirus exposure and HLA in healthy donors (dated by TCRdb to about 2017). Libraries were made using the immunoSEQ multiplex PCR assay. The multiplex PCR relied on a mix of 60 forward primers for TCR Vbeta segments and 13 reverse primers for TCR Jbeta segments. Not all clones reach the TCRdb copy of this immuneACCESS table, which keeps in-frame sequences only. Checked studies attribute under half of the gap to unresolved V genes and leave the rest unexplained. The data table for this sample lists around 110,000 clones. The ten biggest clones cover approximately 3.7% of the sample. Sequenced input: PBMCs. Receptor source: a young man in good health and CMV-seronegative.

V gene TRBV9 combines with J gene TRBJ1-1; perhaps TRBD1 as D (6 bases). Germline assignment: CDR1 SGDLS and CDR2 YYNGEE. V lost 0 bases to trimming and J lost 4 bases, with 16 bases between them. The CDR3 runs 16 residues. The CDR3 here is CASSVAGEGVGTEAFF. CDR3 bases: TGTGCCAGCAGCGTAGCTGGGGAGGGGGTGGGCACTGAAGCTTTCTTT.

The chain uses TRBV29-1 and TRBJ2-7; TRBD2 agrees at 7 bases. CDR1 SQVTM and CDR2 ANQGSEA come from the germline V gene. The CDR3 sequence is 12 residues long. Losses at the gene ends were 7 bases for V and 3 bases for J; bases not matched to a gene: 6. CDR3 amino acids: CSGRGGSYEQYF. CDR3 nucleotides: TGCAGCGGCCGCGGGGGTAGCTACGAGCAGTACTTC.

The CDR3 here is CSAGGGTYNEQFF. Here the CDR3 DNA reads TGCAGCGCCGGCGGGGGGACCTACAATGAGCAGTTCTTC. This rearrangement joins TRBV29-1 to TRBJ2-1, with 8 nucleotides matching TRBD2. This CDR3 contains 13 residues. The V and J ends lost 7 bases and 2 bases, in that order; junction bases with no gene match: 4. Germline CDR1 SQVTM, CDR2 ANQGSEA.

The chain uses TRBV5-1 and TRBJ2-2, with TRBD1 identical over 8 bases. The CDR3 loop spans 16 amino acids. J was trimmed by 3 bases and V by 9 bases; bases with no gene match: 13. Germline lookup yields CDR1 SGHRS and CDR2 YFSETQ. This chain's CDR3 is CAIRNPTGDHTGELFF. The CDR3 DNA follows: TGCGCCATTAGAAACCCGACAGGGGACCACACCGGGGAGCTGTTTTTT.

The chain carries TRBV9 and TRBJ2-2, with 9 bases that match TRBD1. V lost 4 bases and J lost 7; bases outside the gene matches: 14. CDR3 length: 17 amino acids. Germline CDR1 SGDLS, CDR2 YYNGEE. Here the CDR3 DNA reads TGTGCCAGCAGCCTCCGCGGAGGGGACAGGGTCATCGGGGAGCTGTTTTTT. This codes for CASSLRGGDRVIGELFF.

This chain connects TRBV6-1 to TRBJ2-7; no reliable D call. CDR1 is MNHNS and CDR2 is SASEGT in the germline V gene. The V gene lost 6 bases and the J gene lost 2 bases, with 14 bases spanning the gap. The CDR3 is made up of 14 amino acids. Here the CDR3 DNA reads TGTGCCAGCAGGAGCAGCGTTTTACCCTACGAGCAGTACTTC. Its protein is CASRSSVLPYEQYF.

A note on this clone: Within the sample, other DNA sequences also encode this same CDR3. This chain links TRBV5-4 with TRBJ1-6; D gene ambiguous. Trimming took 3 bases from V and 11 from J, leaving 9 bases between them. The germline gives CDR1 SGHNT, CDR2 YYREEE (reference sequence). The CDR3 totals 12 residues. The CDR3 nucleotides are TGTGCCAGCAGCTGGGGAGTACCACCCCTCCACTTT. Its translation: CASSWGVPPLHF.

The chain carries TRBV7-6 and TRBJ2-1; D not resolved. V dropped 1 base and J dropped 5 bases, with 6 bases sitting between them. CDR1 is SGHVS, CDR2 FNYEAQ, per germline. The CDR3 length is 13 residues. The CDR3 DNA is TGTGCCAGCAGCTTAGAACTTAACAATGAGCAGTTCTTC. Its protein product is CASSLELNNEQFF.

The rearrangement uses TRBV27 and TRBJ2-7, with D possibly being TRBD1 (6 bases). Per germline, CDR1 MNHEY and CDR2 SMNVEV (reference sequence). The CDR3 has 15 amino acids. V was trimmed by 0 bases and J by 1 base, leaving 10 bases between them. Here the CDR3 DNA reads TGTGCCAGCAGTTTATCCCCTACAGGGTCCTACGAGCAGTACTTC. Encoded protein: CASSLSPTGSYEQYF.